This T cell receptor beta chain was retrieved from a study of breast tumors, draining lymph nodes, adjacent tissues. One entry per CDR3 protein, called by TCRdb with MiXCR from the multiplex PCR reads. The data show about 130,000 distinct CDR3 sequences, about a fifth seen once. This clonotype was counted only a few times. V lost 4 bases to trimming and J lost 4 bases; unmatched junction nucleotides: 4. CDR3 length equals 15 residues. Germline V gene data show CDR1 as MDHEN and CDR2 as SYDVKM. Samples came from axillary lymph nodes draining the breast cancer. The chain combines TRBV28 with TRBJ2-1, with 10 positions matching TRBD2. Sequenced input: axillary lymph node tissue. This sequence was found in a female donor with breast cancer. Some clones in this sample may be carry-over from other donors' samples. The CDR3 sequence: CASSWTSGVYNEQFF. The CDR3 region has the DNA TGTGCCAGCAGTTGGACTAGCGGAGTATACAATGAGCAGTTCTTC.